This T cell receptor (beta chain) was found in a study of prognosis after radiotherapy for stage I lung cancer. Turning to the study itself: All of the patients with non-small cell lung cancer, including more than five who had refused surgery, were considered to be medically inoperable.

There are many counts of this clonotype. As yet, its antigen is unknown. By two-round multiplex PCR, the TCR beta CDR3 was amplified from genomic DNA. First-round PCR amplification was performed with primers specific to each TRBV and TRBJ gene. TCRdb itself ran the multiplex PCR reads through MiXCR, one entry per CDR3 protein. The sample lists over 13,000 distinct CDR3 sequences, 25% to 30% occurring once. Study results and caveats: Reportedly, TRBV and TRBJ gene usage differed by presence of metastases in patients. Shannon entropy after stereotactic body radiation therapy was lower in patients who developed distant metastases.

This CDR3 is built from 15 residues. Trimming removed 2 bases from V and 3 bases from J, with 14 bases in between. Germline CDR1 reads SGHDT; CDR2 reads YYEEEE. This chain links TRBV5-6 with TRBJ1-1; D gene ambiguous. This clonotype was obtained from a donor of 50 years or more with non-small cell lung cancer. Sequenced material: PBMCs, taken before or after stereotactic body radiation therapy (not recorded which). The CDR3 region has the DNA TGTGCCAGCAGCTTTCGTCGGTCCGGGGACACTGAAGCTTTCTTT. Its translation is CASSFRRSGDTEAFF.